The clone carrying this T cell receptor (beta chain) was seen only a few times. The data derive from a study of blood T cells in healthy people across ages. Germline V lookup: CDR1 MGHDK, CDR2 SYGVNS. The CDR3 consists of 15 residues. V was cut by 1 base and J by 0 bases, with 9 bases left in between. Next came a second PCR, run for about 7 to 12 cycles, which used a sample-barcoded 5' primer along with a J-beta primer mix. Each cDNA molecule was tagged by a template-switch adaptor with 12 random nucleotides. TCRdb itself ran the 5' RACE reads through MiXCR, one entry per CDR3 protein. Seen here are 780,000 or so distinct CDR3 sequences, more than 55% observed once, and the top ten hold around 25%.

The chain combines TRBV25-1 with TRBJ2-5; D might be TRBD1 or TRBD2, each matching 5 bases. The source is a man in his forties or fifties in good health. Sequencing was performed on blood. The CDR3 here is CASSEFGGNQETQYF. The CDR3 DNA follows: TGTGCCAGCAGTGAATTTGGGGGAAACCAAGAGACCCAGTACTTC. Supplemented by reference TRBV25-1 and TRBJ2-5, the full variable domain reads EADIYQTPRYLVIGTGKKITLECSQTMGHDKMYWYQQDPGMELHLIHYSYGVNSTEKGDLSSESTVSRIRTEHFPLTLESARPSHTSQYLCASSEFGGNQETQYFGPGTRLLVL.